This T cell receptor (beta chain) originates from a study of radiotherapy plus CTLA-4 blockade in lung cancer. The data were produced by immunoSEQ multiplex PCR, yet TCRdb's version contains in-frame clones alone and is incomplete. In the table there are approximately 50,000 clones, approximately 86% of which are singletons. From germline, CDR1 is MNHEY and CDR2 SVGAGI. The CDR3 spans 11 residues. V lost 6 bases, J lost 8 bases, and 7 bases lay in between. Sequenced material: peripheral blood, taken from a patient treated with radiotherapy plus ipilimumab. This TCR was sampled from a human donor with non-small cell lung cancer that progressed on radiotherapy plus ipilimumab. Some clones in this sample may be carry-over from other donors' samples. This rearrangement joins TRBV6-5 to TRBJ2-2; D remains unclear. In DNA, the CDR3 is TGTGCCAGCAGGTGGAGTGGGGAGCTGTTTTTT. Its translation is CASRWSGELFF.